This entry features one TCR beta chain sequence. Its antigen is undetermined. The data originate from a study of Tregs in tolerant kidney transplant recipients. Background on the study: Sorting of CD4+CD25+CD127- cells followed approximately three-day belatacept mixed lymphocyte reactions, sometimes with roughly five-day graft donor restimulation. Sorting used antibodies to exclude donor cells. Notes on the study in general: The small number of patients limits these findings pending further validation. Expanding Tregs on activated donor B cells appeared to best identify donor-specific TCRbeta clones.

The CDR3 contains 13 residues. Germline CDR1 is SSHAT and CDR2 is FNYEAQ (reference sequence). The ends were cut back, 1 base at V and 2 bases at J, with 5 bases in the middle. Libraries were prepared by immunoSEQ multiplex PCR; TCRdb keeps only in-frame clonotypes and omits some of them. The top ten hold more than 2.5% of the sample, which has fewer than 20,000 clones, approximately 57% seen once. Sequencing input: Tregs from blood cultured with allogeneic cells. This receptor was taken from a human donor in good health. J is TRBJ2-5 and V is TRBV7-7, with no clear D. The CDR3 nucleotides read TGTGCCAGCAGCTTAGACCGGCAAGAGACCCAGTACTTC. Translated: CASSLDRQETQYF.